Detailed here is one T cell receptor beta chain. Clinical histories supplied by participants themselves formed the basis of cohort assignment. Here immunoSEQ multiplex PCR was the method, and the copy in TCRdb shows in-frame clones only, minus some. The table shows 300,000 to 500,000 clones, with approximately 91% occurring only once. This record comes from a study of blood T cell repertoires in COVID-19. This CDR3 spans 14 amino acids. V lost 2 bases and J lost 5, with 13 bases in between. The V gene's germline CDR1 is SGHRS and CDR2 YFSETQ. Sequencing was performed on PBMCs or T cells enriched from blood (not recorded which). The TCR was taken from a woman in her thirties or forties with acute COVID-19. The J gene is TRBJ1-1, the V gene TRBV5-1, with unresolved D. This chain's CDR3 is CASSFRGFGTEAFF. CDR3 nucleotide sequence: TGCGCCAGCAGCTTCAGAGGCTTTGGGACTGAAGCTTTCTTT.